The following is a T cell receptor (beta chain) sequence with its context. This specimen belongs to a study of beta chain features in type 1 diabetes. In the study overall: All samples combined gave 90 million to 130 million sorted cells for examination.

V lost 0 bases and J 5 bases, leaving 11 bases between the germline ends. The germline CDR1 and CDR2 sequences are SGDLS and YYNGEE. The CDR3 is made up of 14 amino acids. Every isolated RNA sample was fully reverse transcribed, so sequencing captured expressed TCRB transcripts. The repertoire was sequenced with immunoSEQ multiplex PCR; TCRdb's copy has only in-frame clones and lacks some. The data hold about half a million clones, with approximately 31% observed a single time. CD4+ naive, central memory, regulatory and stem cell-like memory subsets were isolated by sorting on CD45RO/CCR7/CD25/CD127/CD95/CD27.

The chain combines TRBV9 with TRBJ1-1; no clear D. The receptor was derived from a man in his late teens or twenties in good health. Sequencing was carried out using naive CD4+ T cells from blood. In DNA, the CDR3 is TGTGCCAGCAGCGTAGTCGTAGGGCGAACTGAAGCTTTCTTT. It yields the protein CASSVVVGRTEAFF.